The present entry profiles one TCR beta chain with its context. The target antigen is unknown. This specimen belongs to a study of CD8+ T cells in alopecia areata. Following RNA extraction, reverse transcription yielded cDNA that acted as the sequencing template. Sequencing used immunoSEQ multiplex PCR; TCRdb keeps in-frame clones, though not all of them. The sample has approximately 210,000 clones, more than 55% seen once. General study findings and limits: Expanded CD8+ clones among the top 100, and scalp clonality, were significantly decreased by tofacitinib. Under tofacitinib, numerous expanded lesional clonotypes remained detectable in scalp and blood. In lesional scalp, particularly from alopecia totalis/universalis, clonality was higher than in normal scalp.

Treatment noted: oral pan-JAK inhibitor, 5-10 mg twice daily. Sorting of PBMCs yielded the CD4+ and CD8+ T cells. V shed 0 bases and J shed 2 bases, with 5 bases lying between them. The CDR3 loop spans 14 amino acids. The V gene's germline CDR1 is GTSNPN and CDR2 SVGIG (reference sequence). The specimen was CD4+ T cells sorted from blood, collected around week 49, from a patient treated with tofacitinib. The J gene is TRBJ2-6, the V gene TRBV30, with D tentatively TRBD2 (5 bases). The clonotype comes from a human donor with alopecia areata. The CDR3 reads CAWSVLAGANVLTF. The CDR3 DNA reads as TGTGCCTGGAGTGTACTAGCTGGGGCCAACGTCCTGACTTTC.